This TCR beta chain was sequenced for a study of T cell responses to AZD1222 COVID-19 vaccine. Overall study context: Second-dose intervals near 4 or 12 weeks were combined.

V dropped 5 bases and J dropped 3; count of bases not matched to a gene: 3. The CDR3 consists of 13 residues. The germline gives CDR1 MNHEY, CDR2 SVGAGI. Study-level points and caveats: Baseline serology detected seropositivity in only 6 or 7 AZD1222 recipients. The sample set comprised mostly white British donors with more females, and clonal diversity was possibly underestimated. Repertoire samples came only from after the peak T cell response.

Some clones are missing from TCRdb's copy, which holds only in-frame ones; the method was immunoSEQ multiplex PCR. The data hold roughly 140,000 clones, with around 89% observed a single time. As concerns this clone: What it binds is not known.

V usage is TRBV6-5 and J usage is TRBJ2-7; the match to TRBD1 covers 8 bases. Sample: peripheral blood, taken on day 0 of AZD1222 vaccination. The clonotype originates from an adult in good health. CDR3 nucleotides: TGTGCCAGCAGTCTGACAGGGGTCTACGAGCAGTACTTC. Amino acid sequence: CASSLTGVYEQYF.